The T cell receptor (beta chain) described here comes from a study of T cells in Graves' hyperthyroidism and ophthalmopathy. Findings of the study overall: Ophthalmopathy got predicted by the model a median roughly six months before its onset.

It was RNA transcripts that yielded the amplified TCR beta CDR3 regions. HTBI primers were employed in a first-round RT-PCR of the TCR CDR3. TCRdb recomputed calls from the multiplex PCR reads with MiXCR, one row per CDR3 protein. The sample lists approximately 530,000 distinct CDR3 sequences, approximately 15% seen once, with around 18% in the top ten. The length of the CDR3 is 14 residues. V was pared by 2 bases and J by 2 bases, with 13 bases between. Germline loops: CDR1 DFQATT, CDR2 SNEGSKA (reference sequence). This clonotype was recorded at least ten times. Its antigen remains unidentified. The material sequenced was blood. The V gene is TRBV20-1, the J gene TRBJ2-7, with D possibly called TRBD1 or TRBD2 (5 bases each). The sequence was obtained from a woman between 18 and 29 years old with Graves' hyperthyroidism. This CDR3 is CSARWLGDPYEQYF. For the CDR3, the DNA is TGCAGTGCTAGATGGCTTGGGGACCCCTACGAGCAGTACTTC.